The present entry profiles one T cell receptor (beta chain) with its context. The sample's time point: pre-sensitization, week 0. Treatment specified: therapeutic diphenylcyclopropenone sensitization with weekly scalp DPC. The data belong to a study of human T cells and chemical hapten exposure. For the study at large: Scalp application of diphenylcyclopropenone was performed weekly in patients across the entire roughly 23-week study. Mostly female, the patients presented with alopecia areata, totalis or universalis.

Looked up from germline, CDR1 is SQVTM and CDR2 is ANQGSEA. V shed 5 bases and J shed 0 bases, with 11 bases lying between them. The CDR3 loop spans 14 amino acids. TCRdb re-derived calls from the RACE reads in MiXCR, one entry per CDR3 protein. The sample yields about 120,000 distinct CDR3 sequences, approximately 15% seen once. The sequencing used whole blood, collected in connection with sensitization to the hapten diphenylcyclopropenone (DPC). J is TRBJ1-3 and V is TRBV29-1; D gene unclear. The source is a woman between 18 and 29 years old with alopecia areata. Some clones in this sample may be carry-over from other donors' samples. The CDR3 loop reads CSVSHVNSGNTIYF. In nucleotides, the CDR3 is TGCAGCGTTAGTCATGTAAACTCTGGAAACACCATATATTTT. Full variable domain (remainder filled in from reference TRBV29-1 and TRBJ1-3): SAVISQKPSRDICQRGTSLTIQCQVDSQVTMMFWYRQQPGQSLTLIATANQGSEATYESGFVIDKFPISRPNLTFSTLTVSNMSPEDSSIYLCSVSHVNSGNTIYFGEGSWLTVV.